This TCR beta chain was identified in a study of long-term antiretroviral therapy in people with HIV. Whole-study findings and limits: HIV repertoires had narrower CDR3 length ranges than controls.

Germline-derived CDR1 and CDR2 are SGHAT and FQDESV (reference sequence). Trimming shortened V by 6 bases and J by 6 bases, and 17 bases separated the two germline ends. The CDR3 has 15 amino acids. The count of this clone is one. Its specificity is unknown. Samples were assayed with immunoSEQ v3.0 at survey level. Sequencing used immunoSEQ multiplex PCR; TCRdb keeps in-frame clones, though not all of them. This sample yields about 16,000 clones, of which around three quarters are seen a single time; 13% to 15% belongs to the top ten. The sequences come from unsorted PBMCs, collected 1.5 years before starting antiretroviral therapy. This chain links TRBV11-1 with TRBJ2-2; tentatively, D is TRBD1 or TRBD2 (5 bases each). The TCR comes from a woman aged 45 to 65 with HIV. CDR3 loop: CASSHRDRFSGELFF. DNA of the CDR3: TGTGCCAGCAGTCACCGGGACCGATTCTCCGGGGAGCTGTTTTTT.